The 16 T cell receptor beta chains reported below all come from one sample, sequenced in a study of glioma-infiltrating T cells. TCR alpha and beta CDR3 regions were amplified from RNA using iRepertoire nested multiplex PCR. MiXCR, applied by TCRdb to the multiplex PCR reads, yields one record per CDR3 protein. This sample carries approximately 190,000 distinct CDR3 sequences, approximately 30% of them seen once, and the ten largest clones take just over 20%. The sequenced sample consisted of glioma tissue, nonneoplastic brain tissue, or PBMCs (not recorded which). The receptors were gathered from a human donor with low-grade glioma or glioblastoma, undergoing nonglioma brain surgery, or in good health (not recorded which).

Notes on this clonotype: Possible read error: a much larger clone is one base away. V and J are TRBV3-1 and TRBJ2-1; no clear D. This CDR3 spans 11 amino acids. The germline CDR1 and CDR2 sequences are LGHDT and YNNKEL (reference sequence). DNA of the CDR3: TGTGCCAGCAGCCAAGGGTATGAGCGGTTCTTC. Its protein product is CASSQGYERFF.

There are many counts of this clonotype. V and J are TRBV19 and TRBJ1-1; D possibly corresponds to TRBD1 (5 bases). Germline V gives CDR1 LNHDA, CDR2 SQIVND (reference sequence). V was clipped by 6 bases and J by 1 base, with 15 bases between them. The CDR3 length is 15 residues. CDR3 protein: CASRQLTDSNTEAFF. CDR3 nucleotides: TGTGCCAGTAGACAATTGACAGATTCGAACACTGAAGCTTTCTTT.

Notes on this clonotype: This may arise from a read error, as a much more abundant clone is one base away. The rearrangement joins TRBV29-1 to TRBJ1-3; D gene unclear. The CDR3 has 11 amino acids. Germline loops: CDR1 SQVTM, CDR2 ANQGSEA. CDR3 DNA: TGCAGAGTTGTTCTTGGAAACACCATATATTTT. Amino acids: CRVVLGNTIYF. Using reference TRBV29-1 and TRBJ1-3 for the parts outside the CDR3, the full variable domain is SAVISQKPSRDICQRGTSLTIQCQVDSQVTMMFWYRQQPGQSLTLIATANQGSEATYESGFVIDKFPISRPNLTFSTLTVSNMSPEDSSIYLCRVVLGNTIYFGEGSWLTVV.

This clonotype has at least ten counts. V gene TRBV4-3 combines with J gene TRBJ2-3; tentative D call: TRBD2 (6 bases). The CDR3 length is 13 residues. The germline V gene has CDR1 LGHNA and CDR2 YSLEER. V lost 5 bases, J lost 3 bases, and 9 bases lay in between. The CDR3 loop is CASSWAGTDTQYF. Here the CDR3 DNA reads TGCGCCAGCAGCTGGGCGGGGACAGATACGCAGTATTTT.

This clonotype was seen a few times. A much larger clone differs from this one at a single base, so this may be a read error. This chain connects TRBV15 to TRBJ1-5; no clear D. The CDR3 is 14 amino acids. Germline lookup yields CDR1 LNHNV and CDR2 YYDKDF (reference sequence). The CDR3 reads CATSQSLGNEPQHF. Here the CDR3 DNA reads TGTGCCACCAGCCAGTCTCTGGGCAATGAGCCCCAGCATTTT.

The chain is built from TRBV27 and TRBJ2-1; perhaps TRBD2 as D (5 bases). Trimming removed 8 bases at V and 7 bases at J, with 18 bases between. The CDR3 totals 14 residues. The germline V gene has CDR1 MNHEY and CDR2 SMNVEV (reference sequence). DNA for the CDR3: TGTGCCAGCTTTTCAAGCGGACCAAGTAATGAGCAGTTCTTC. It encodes CASFSSGPSNEQFF.

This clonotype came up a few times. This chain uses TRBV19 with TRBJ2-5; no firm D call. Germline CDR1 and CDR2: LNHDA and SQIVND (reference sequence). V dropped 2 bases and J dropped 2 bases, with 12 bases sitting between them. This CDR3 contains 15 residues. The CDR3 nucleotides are TGTGCCAGTAGTATACGATCGGCCGCACAAGAGACCCAGTACTTC. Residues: CASSIRSAAQETQYF.

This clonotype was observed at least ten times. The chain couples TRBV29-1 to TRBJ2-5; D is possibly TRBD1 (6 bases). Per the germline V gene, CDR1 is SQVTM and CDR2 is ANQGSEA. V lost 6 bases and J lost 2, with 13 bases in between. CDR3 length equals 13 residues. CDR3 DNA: TGCAGCGTCGATACAGGGTCGCAAGAGACCCAGTACTTC. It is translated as CSVDTGSQETQYF.

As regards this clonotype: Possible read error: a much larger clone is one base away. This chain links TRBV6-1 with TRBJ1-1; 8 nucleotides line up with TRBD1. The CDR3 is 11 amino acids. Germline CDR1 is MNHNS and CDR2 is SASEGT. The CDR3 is CASTTGQEASF. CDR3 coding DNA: TGTGCCAGCACTACGGGACAGGAAGCTTCCTTT.

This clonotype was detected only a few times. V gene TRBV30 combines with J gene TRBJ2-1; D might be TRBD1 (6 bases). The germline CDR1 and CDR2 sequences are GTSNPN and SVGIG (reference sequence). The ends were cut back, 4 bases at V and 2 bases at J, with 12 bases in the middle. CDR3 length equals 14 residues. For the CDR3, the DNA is TGTGCCTGGAATGGACAGAACCCCTACAATGAGCAGTTCTTC. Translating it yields CAWNGQNPYNEQFF.

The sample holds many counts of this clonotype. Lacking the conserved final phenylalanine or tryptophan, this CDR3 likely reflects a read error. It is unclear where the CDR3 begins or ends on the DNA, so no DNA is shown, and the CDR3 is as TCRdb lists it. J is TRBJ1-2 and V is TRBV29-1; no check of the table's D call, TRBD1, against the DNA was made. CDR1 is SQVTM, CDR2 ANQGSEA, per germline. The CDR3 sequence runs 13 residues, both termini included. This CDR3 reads CSAGDMPLVFLPG.

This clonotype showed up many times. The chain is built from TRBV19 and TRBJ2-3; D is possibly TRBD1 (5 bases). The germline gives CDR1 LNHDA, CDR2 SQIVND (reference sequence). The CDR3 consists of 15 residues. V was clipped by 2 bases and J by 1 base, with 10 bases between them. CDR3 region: CASSIPSRGTDTQYF. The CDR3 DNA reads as TGTGCCAGTAGTATACCCAGCAGGGGCACAGATACGCAGTATTTT.

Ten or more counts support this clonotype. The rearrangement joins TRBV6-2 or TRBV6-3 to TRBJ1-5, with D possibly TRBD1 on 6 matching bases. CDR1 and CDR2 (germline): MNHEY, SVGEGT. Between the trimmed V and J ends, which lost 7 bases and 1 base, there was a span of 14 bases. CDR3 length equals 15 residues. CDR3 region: CASNTGFFSNQPQHF. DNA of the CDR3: TGTGCCAGCAATACAGGGTTTTTCAGCAATCAGCCCCAGCATTTT.

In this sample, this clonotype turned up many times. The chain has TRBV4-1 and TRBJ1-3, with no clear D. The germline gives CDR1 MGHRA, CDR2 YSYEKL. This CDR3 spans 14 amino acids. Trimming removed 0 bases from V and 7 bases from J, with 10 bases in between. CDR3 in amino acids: CASSQDWGGNTIYF. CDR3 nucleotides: TGCGCCAGCAGCCAAGATTGGGGAGGGAACACCATATATTTT.

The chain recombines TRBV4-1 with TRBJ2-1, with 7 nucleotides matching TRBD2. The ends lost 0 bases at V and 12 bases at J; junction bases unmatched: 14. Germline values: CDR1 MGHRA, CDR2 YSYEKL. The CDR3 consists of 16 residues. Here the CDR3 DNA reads TGCGCCAGCAGCCAAGATAGTAGCGGGTCTTTGAGTGGGCAGTTCTTC. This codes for CASSQDSSGSLSGQFF.

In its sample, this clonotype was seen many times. The CDR3 sequence is CASSSDTGGTDTQYF. The CDR3 DNA is TGTGCCAGCAGTTCCGATACGGGTGGCACAGATACGCAGTATTTT. This sequence joins TRBV6-4 and TRBJ2-3; no reliable D call. Trimming stripped 5 bases from V and 1 base from J, with 13 bases between. CDR1 is MRHNA and CDR2 is SNTAGT in the germline V gene. The CDR3 consists of 15 residues.